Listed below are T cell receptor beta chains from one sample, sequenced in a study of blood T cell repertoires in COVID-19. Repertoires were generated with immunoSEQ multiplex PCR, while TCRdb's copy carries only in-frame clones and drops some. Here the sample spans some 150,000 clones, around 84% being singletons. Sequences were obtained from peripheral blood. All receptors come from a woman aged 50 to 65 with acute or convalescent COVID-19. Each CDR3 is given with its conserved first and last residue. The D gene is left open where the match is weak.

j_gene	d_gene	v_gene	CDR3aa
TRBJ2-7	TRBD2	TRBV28	CASSLLAGDYEQYF
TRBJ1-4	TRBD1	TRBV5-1	CASSRKTGSEKLFF
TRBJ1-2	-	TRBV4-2	CASSRSSQGNYGYTF
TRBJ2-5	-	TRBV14	CASSQLRGGEETQYF
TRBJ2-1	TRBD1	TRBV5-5	CASSLGQGSYNEQFF
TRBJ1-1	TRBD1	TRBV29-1	CSVVALGTVKNTEAFF
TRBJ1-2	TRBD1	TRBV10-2	CASSGNRGSSYGYTF
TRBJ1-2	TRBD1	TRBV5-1	CASSPGRTGGAGYTF
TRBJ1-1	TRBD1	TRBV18	CASSPPGTVNTEAFF
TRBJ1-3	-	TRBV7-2	CASSLGGQFGNTIYF
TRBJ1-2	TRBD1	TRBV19	CASSIAGGLYGYTF
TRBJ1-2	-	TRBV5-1	CASSLGGGYGYTF
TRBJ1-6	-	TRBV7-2	CASSLASLKTLHF
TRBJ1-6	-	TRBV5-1	CASSLQGMDSPLHF
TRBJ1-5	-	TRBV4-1	CASSQAEHQPQHF
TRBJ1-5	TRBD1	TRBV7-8	CASSSRDRYQPQHF
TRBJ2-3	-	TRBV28	CATHRTPDSTDTQYF
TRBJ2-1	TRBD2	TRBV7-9	CASSSGGGSYNEQFF
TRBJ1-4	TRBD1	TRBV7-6	CASSPMLPGQGNLFSEKLFF
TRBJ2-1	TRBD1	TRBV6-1	CASSEAGQIYNEQFF
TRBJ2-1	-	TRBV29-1	CSASKVQGLNEQFF
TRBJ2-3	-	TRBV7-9	CASSLQGSTDTQYF
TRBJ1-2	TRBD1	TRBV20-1	CAYEGAWGYTF
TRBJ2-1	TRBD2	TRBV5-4	CASSLDTSGGINEQFF
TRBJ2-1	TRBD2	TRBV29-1	CSVDTLAGYNEQFF
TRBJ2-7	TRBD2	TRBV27	CASKVSGGSSYEQYF
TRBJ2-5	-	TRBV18	CASSRPGETQYF
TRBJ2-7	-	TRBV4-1	CASSQVPGMNYEQYF
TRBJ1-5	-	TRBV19	CASTVSYSNQPQHF
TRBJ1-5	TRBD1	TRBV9	CASSVVVSGTGALPSNQPQHF
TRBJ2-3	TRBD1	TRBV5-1	CASSLDRGRNTQYF
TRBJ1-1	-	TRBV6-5	CASSYFDSVGTEAFF
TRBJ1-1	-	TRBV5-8	CASSLWSVGGTEAFF
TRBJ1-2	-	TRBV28	CASKQGKSGYTF
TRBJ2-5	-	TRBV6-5	CASSFFLEGLETQYF
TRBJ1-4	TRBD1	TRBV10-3	CAISGQGGEKLFF
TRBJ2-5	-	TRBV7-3	CASSPSLDQETQYF
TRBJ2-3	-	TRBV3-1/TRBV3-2	CASSQPLRPDTQYF
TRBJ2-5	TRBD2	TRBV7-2	CASSFASGRSKETQYF
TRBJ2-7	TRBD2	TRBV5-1	CASSGGTSENSYEQYF
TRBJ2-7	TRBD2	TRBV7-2	CASSSRASGPYEQYF
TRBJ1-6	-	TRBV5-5	CASSRYPGGLHF
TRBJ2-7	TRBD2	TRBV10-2	CATLEASSGSYEQYF
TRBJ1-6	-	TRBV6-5	CASSYRGGNSPLHF
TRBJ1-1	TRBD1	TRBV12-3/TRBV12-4	CASSEDRATEAFF
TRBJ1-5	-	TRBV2	CASNPARVDQPQHF